This T cell receptor beta chain is from a study of T cell responses to AZD1222 COVID-19 vaccine. General study findings and limits: The span of vaccine-associated CD4 TCRs extended across spike, with dominance at 160-218 and 743-854.

Libraries were prepared by immunoSEQ multiplex PCR; TCRdb keeps only in-frame clonotypes and omits some of them. The table lists roughly 140,000 clones, about 92% of them singletons. V shed 1 base and J shed 5 bases, with 12 bases lying between them. The CDR3 is made up of 14 amino acids. Per the germline V gene, CDR1 is MNHEY and CDR2 is SMNVEV (reference sequence). On this clone itself: Its antigen remains unknown.

Specimen: peripheral blood, collected on day 0 of AZD1222 vaccination. The sequence was obtained from an adult in good health. The chain links TRBV27 to TRBJ2-7; TRBD2 might be the D (6 bases). CDR3 in amino acids: CASSLLGAGNEQYF. CDR3 nucleotide sequence: TGTGCCAGCAGTTTATTGGGCGCGGGGAACGAGCAGTACTTC.